This T cell receptor (beta chain) was captured by sequencing in a study of T cells after yellow fever vaccination. UMIs and a universal primer site were added when TCR cDNA was made by 5'RACE template switching. From the 5' RACE reads, TCRdb called clonotypes with MiXCR, one entry per CDR3 protein. The table includes approximately 580,000 distinct CDR3 sequences, about 15% detected once. Trimming pared 8 bases from V and 2 bases from J, leaving 12 bases between. There are 13 residues in the CDR3. Whole-study results and caveats: Contamination by abundant bulk-population clonotypes could be present in FACS-sorted repertoires. There was a small share of clonotypes that showed up in both the CD4 and CD8 compartments. Most primary-vaccination clones recurred post-booster (around 97% CD4, around 90% CD8).

This clonotype was recorded a few times. Its specificity is not known. V gene TRBV12-3 or TRBV12-4 combines with J gene TRBJ1-1, with a possible D match to TRBD1 (6 bases). This TCR was sampled from a man younger than 35 who received the YFV17D yellow fever vaccine. The sequences come from PBMCs, collected around 5 days after the first yellow fever vaccination. In nucleotides, the CDR3 is TGTGCCAGCCGAGGGGGGGTTAACACTGAAGCTTTCTTT. This translates into CASRGGVNTEAFF.